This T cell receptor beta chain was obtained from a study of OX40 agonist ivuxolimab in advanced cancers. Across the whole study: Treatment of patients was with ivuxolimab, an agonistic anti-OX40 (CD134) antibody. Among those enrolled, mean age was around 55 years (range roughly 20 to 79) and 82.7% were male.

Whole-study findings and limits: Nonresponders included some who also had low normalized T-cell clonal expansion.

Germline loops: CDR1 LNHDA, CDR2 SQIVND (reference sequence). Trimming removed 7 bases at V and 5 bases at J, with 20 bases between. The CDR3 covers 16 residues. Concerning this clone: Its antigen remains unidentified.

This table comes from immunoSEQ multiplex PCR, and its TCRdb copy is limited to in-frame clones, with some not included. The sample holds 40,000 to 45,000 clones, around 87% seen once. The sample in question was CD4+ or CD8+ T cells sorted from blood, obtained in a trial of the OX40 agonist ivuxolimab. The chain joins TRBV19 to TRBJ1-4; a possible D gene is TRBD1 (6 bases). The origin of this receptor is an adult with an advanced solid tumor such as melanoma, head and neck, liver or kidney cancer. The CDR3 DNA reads TGTGCCAGTATCGGGACGGGGGGGCAACCGAATGAAAAACTGTTTTTT. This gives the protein CASIGTGGQPNEKLFF.